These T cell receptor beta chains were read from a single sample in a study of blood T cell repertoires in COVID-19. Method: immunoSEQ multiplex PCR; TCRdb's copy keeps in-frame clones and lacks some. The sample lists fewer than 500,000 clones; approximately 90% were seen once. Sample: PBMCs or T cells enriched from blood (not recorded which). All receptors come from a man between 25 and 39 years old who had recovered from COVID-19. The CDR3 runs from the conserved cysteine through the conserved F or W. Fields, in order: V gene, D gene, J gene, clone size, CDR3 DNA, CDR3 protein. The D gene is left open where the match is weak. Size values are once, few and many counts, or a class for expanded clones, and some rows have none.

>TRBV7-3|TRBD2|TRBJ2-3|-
TGTGCCAGCAGCCCGGGAGGAGGCAACACAGATACGCAGTATTTT
CASSPGGGNTDTQYF
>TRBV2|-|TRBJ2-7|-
TGTGCCAGCAGTGGGCTAGGCGAGCAGTACTTC
CASSGLGEQYF
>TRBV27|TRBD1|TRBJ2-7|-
TGTGCCAGCATTAGGACAGGGGGCTACGAGCAGTACTTC
CASIRTGGYEQYF
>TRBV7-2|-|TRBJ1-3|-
TGTGCCAGCAGCTCCGCACAGAACTCTGGAAACACCATATATTTT
CASSSAQNSGNTIYF
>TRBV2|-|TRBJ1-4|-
TGTGCCAGCAGTGGGGTGACTCGACTGTTTTTT
CASSGVTRLFF
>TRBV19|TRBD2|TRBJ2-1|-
TGTGCCAGTAGTAGACTAGCGGACTTAACCCGGGGTAATGAGCAGTTCTTC
CASSRLADLTRGNEQFF
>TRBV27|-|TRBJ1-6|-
TGTGCCAGCAGTCCGGGGTTTGGTTCTAATTCACCCCTCCACTTT
CASSPGFGSNSPLHF
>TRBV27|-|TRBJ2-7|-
TGTGCCAGCAGTTCGGGACACTCCTACGAGCAGTACTTC
CASSSGHSYEQYF
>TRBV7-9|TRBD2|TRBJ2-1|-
TGTGCCAGCAGCTTAGGTGGGGGGGATGAGCAGTTCTTC
CASSLGGGDEQFF
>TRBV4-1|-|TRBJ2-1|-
TGCGCCAGCAGCCAAACCGGGACAAGCTACAATGAGCAGTTCTTC
CASSQTGTSYNEQFF
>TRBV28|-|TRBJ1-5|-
TGTGCCAGCAGTTTAATCGGTGGGGCCCATCAGCCCCAGCATTTT
CASSLIGGAHQPQHF
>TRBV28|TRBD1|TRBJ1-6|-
TGTGCCAGCAGTTTAGACAGGGATTCACCCCTCCACTTT
CASSLDRDSPLHF
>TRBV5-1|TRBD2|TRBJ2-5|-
TGCGCCAGCAGCTTGGAGGGTAGCGGGCCGTGGGAGACCCAGTACTTC
CASSLEGSGPWETQYF
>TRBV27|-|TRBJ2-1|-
TGTGCCAGCAGCTATAGTACTCGTGAGCAGTTCTTC
CASSYSTREQFF
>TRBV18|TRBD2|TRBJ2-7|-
TGTGCCAGCTCACCCGGGACTAGCGGGAGGTCTTGGTACGAGCAGTACTTC
CASSPGTSGRSWYEQYF
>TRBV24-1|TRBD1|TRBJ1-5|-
TGTGCCACCAGTAGCGGACAGGGAATCCCGAGCAATCAGCCCCAGCATTTT
CATSSGQGIPSNQPQHF
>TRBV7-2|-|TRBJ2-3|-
TGTGCCAGCAGCAAGCTAGACAGAAAAACTAGCACAGATACGCAGTATTTT
CASSKLDRKTSTDTQYF
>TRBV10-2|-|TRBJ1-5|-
TGCGCCAGCAGTGAGGCAGGCCCAAATCAGCCCCAGCATTTT
CASSEAGPNQPQHF
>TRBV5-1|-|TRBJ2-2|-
TGCGCCAGCAGCGCCCCGGGAAACACCGGGGAGCTGTTTTTT
CASSAPGNTGELFF
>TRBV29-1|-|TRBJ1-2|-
TGCAGCGTGGTCGGTGTCGATGGCTACACCTTC
CSVVGVDGYTF
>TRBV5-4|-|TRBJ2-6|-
TGTGCCAGCAGCGCCGACCAGGGGAGCTCTGGGGCCAACGTCCTGACTTTC
CASSADQGSSGANVLTF
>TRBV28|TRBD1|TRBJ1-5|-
TGTGCCAGCAGCAGGACAGGTGCCGGCAATCAGCCCCAGCATTTT
CASSRTGAGNQPQHF
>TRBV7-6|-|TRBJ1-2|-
TGTGCCAGCAGCAAACAGGAGCTCTATGGCTACACCTTC
CASSKQELYGYTF
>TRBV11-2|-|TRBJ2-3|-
TGTGCCAGCGGGCTTGGGCCTATCACAGATACGCAGTATTTT
CASGLGPITDTQYF
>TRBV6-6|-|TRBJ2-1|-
TGTGCCAGCACCGAACAGGGGGGGACGAATGAGCAGTTCTTC
CASTEQGGTNEQFF
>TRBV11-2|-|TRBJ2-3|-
TGTGCCAGCAGCTTAGCAGGGGATACGCAGTATTTT
CASSLAGDTQYF
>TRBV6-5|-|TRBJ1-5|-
TGTGCCAGCAGTTACGGGCAGGGTGACTTTCAGCCCCAGCATTTT
CASSYGQGDFQPQHF
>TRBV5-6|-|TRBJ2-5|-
TGTGCCAGCAGCTTGGTCTCCGGGACTTATCTGTGGACCCAGTACTTC
CASSLVSGTYLWTQYF
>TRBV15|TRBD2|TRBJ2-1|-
TGTGCCACCAGCAGAGATGGTGGGGCGGGAGAAGATGAGCAGTTCTTC
CATSRDGGAGEDEQFF
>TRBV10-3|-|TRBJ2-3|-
TGTGCCATCCGAGCCCGGGCAGATACGCAGTATTTT
CAIRARADTQYF
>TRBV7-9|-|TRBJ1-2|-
TGTGCCAGCAGCCCTCGACAGGTGGTCTATGGCTACACCTTC
CASSPRQVVYGYTF
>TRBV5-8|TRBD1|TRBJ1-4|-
TGTGCCAGCAGCACAGGGGGCGTTGAAAAACTGTTTTTT
CASSTGGVEKLFF
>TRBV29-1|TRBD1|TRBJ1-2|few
TGCAGCGCATCCGCGGACAGGGGGTATTCCGATGGCTACACCTTC
CSASADRGYSDGYTF
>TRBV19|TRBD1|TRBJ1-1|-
TGTGCCAGTAGTAGGACAGGGTCCACTGAAGCTTTCTTT
CASSRTGSTEAFF
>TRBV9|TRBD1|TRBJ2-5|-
TGTGCCAGCAGCGTAATGACAGGGATCCAAGAGACCCAGTACTTC
CASSVMTGIQETQYF
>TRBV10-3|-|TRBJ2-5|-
TGTGCCATCGGAGGGGACGGAAGGGAGACCCAGTACTTC
CAIGGDGRETQYF
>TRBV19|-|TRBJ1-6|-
TGTGCCAGTAGAAAAACAGGGATCGATTCACCCCTCCACTTT
CASRKTGIDSPLHF
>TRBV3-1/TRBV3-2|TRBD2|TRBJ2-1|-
TGTGCCAGCAGCCCCCCCCAATGGGACTACCTTAATGAGCAGTTCTTC
CASSPPQWDYLNEQFF
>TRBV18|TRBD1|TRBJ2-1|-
TGTGCCAGCTCACCGGACAGGGTCCGTTGGCACAATGAGCAGTTCTTC
CASSPDRVRWHNEQFF
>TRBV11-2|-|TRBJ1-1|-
TGTGCCAGCCAGGATGAGAACCCTGAAGCTTTCTTT
CASQDENPEAFF
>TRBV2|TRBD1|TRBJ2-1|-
TGTGCCAGCAGCATGGGACAGCACAATGAGCAGTTCTTC
CASSMGQHNEQFF
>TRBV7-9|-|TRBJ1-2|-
TGTGCCAGCAGCTTAGCAGGCGGGACTCAGACCTTC
CASSLAGGTQTF
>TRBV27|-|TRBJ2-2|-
TGTGCCAGCAGTTTAGTGGACATCCCCGGGGAGCTGTTTTTT
CASSLVDIPGELFF
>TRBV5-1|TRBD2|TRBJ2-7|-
TGCGCCAGCAGCCCCCCCTTGCGGGAGGCTGACGAGCAGTACTTC
CASSPPLREADEQYF
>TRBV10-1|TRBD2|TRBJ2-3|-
TGCGCCAGCAGTGACGGGCTAGCGGACAGCACAGATACGCAGTATTTT
CASSDGLADSTDTQYF
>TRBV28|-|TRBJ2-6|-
TGTGCCAGCAGTTTAGGGGCTTCTGGGGCCAACGTCCTGACTTTC
CASSLGASGANVLTF